The 21 T cell receptor beta chains presented below share a single source sample, sequenced in a study of quantifying T cell responses using KT2 cells. Across the whole study: RNA was reverse transcribed with TCR alpha and beta constant-region primers.

The cDNA 3' end received a ligated oligonucleotide with a UMI. An equimolar mix of RC1.1 and RC1.2 primed the beta chain across TRBC1 and TRBC2. TCRdb itself ran the UMI-ligation and nested PCR reads through MiXCR, one entry per CDR3 protein. In the table there are some 50,000 distinct CDR3 sequences, roughly 12% of which are singletons. What was sequenced was PBMCs spiked with cells of the T cell clone KT2. These receptors originate from a human donor.

This clonotype was counted ten times or more. V and J are TRBV12-3 or TRBV12-4 and TRBJ2-1, with 7 bases identical to TRBD2. This CDR3 is built from 18 residues. V shed 4 bases and J 0 bases; nucleotides not matched to a gene: 12. CDR3: CASSYQGRGGSSYNEQFF. CDR3 DNA sequence: TGTGCCAGCAGTTACCAGGGTCGGGGCGGGAGCTCCTACAATGAGCAGTTCTTC.

At least ten counts were recorded for this clonotype. V usage is TRBV7-6 and J usage is TRBJ2-7; no definite D call. This CDR3 comprises 12 residues. Trimming removed 3 bases at V and 7 bases at J, with 10 bases between. Germline loops: CDR1 SGHVS, CDR2 FNYEAQ. CDR3: CASSLSTREQYF. As DNA, the CDR3 is TGTGCCAGCAGCTTGAGTACGAGGGAGCAGTACTTC.

The chain is built from TRBV11-1 and TRBJ1-1; possible D gene TRBD1, 5 bases. Trimming removed 5 bases at V and 6 bases at J, with 10 bases between. Germline V gene data show CDR1 as SGHAT and CDR2 as FQDESV (reference sequence). This CDR3 has 12 residues. The CDR3 region has the DNA TGTGCCAGCAGCCGCTGGGGGGCTGAAGCTTTCTTT. It is translated as CASSRWGAEAFF. Supplemented by reference TRBV11-1 and TRBJ1-1, the full variable domain reads EAEVAQSPRYKITEKSQAVAFWCDPISGHATLYWYRQILGQGPELLVQFQDESVVDDSQLPKDRFSAERLKGVDSTLKIQPAELGDSAMYLCASSRWGAEAFFGQGTRLTVV.

In its sample, this clonotype was seen a few times. The chain recombines TRBV15 with TRBJ2-3, with 7 positions matching TRBD2. The CDR3 runs to 14 residues. Germline V gene sequence: CDR1 LNHNV, CDR2 YYDKDF (reference sequence). J gave up 0 bases and V 4 bases, and 1 base lay outside the gene matches. The CDR3 DNA reads as TGTGCCACCAGCACGGGAGGAAGCACAGATACGCAGTATTTT. Amino acids: CATSTGGSTDTQYF.

This clonotype was counted ten times or more. The chain joins TRBV10-1 to TRBJ2-4; 8 bases are shared with TRBD1. V was clipped by 4 bases and J by 9 bases; unmatched bases: 8. The length of the CDR3 is 14 residues. CDR1 is WNHNN and CDR2 is SYGVQD in the germline V gene (reference sequence). CDR3 sequence: CASSAQRTGTIQYF. Written as DNA, the CDR3 is TGCGCCAGCAGTGCACAACGGACAGGGACCATTCAGTACTTC.

CDR3 residues: CASSLDRGSNSPLHF. The CDR3 DNA reads as TGTGCCAGCAGCTTGGATAGAGGAAGTAATTCACCCCTCCACTTT. The J gene is TRBJ1-6, the V gene TRBV5-4; D remains ambiguous. V lost 0 bases to trimming and J lost 6 bases, with 10 bases between them. The length of the CDR3 is 15 residues. Germline CDR1 and CDR2: SGHNT and YYREEE (reference sequence).

This rearrangement joins TRBV6-2 or TRBV6-3 to TRBJ2-1; 14 bases agree with TRBD2. The germline V gene encodes CDR1 MNHEY and CDR2 SVGEGT. The CDR3 has 15 residues. V was clipped by 4 bases and J by 9 bases; unmatched bases: 5. The CDR3 bases are TGTGCCAGCAGTTCCAACGGACTAGCGGGAGGTGAGCAGTTCTTC. This gives the protein CASSSNGLAGGEQFF.

This sequence joins TRBV15 and TRBJ1-5; 7 bases fit TRBD1. CDR1 and CDR2 from the germline V gene are LNHNV and YYDKDF (reference sequence). The CDR3 is made up of 19 amino acids. V lost 3 bases to trimming and J lost 2 bases; unmatched junction nucleotides: 16. The CDR3 loop reads CATSRSWDRGANGNQPQHF. CDR3 nucleotides: TGTGCCACCAGCAGGAGTTGGGACAGAGGGGCCAACGGCAATCAGCCCCAGCATTTT.

This chain uses TRBV29-1 with TRBJ2-2, with 9 nucleotides matching TRBD1. The CDR3 loop spans 13 amino acids. V shed 6 bases, J shed 6 bases, and the junction held 5 bases outside the gene matches. Germline values: CDR1 SQVTM, CDR2 ANQGSEA. CDR3 nucleotide sequence: TGCAGCGTGGGACAGGGAGGGGCCGGGGAGCTGTTTTTT. It is translated as CSVGQGGAGELFF.

The chain is built from TRBV13 and TRBJ1-4, with a weak D call TRBD1 (6 bases). CDR1 is PRHDT and CDR2 is FYEKMQ in the germline V gene (reference sequence). The CDR3 is 16 amino acids. The V and J ends lost 1 base and 0 bases respectively, with 9 bases between them. This CDR3 is CASSLAGGATNEKLFF. The CDR3 coding sequence is TGTGCCAGCAGCTTAGCGGGGGGCGCAACTAATGAAAAACTGTTTTTT.

This clonotype has ten or more counts. V gene TRBV2 combines with J gene TRBJ2-5; D may be TRBD1 (5 bases). Germline values: CDR1 SNHLY, CDR2 FYNNEI. This CDR3 is built from 15 residues. Trimming pared 0 bases from V and 5 bases from J, leaving 13 bases between. The CDR3 here is CASSEALGRVETQYF. The CDR3 bases are TGTGCCAGCAGTGAAGCGCTGGGCAGGGTGGAGACCCAGTACTTC.

This clonotype occurred many times. The chain has TRBV24-1 and TRBJ2-1, with 7 bases matching TRBD2. This CDR3 region has 16 residues. V gave up 1 base and J gave up 4 bases; unmatched junction bases: 6. Germline V gene lookup returns CDR1 KGHDR and CDR2 SFDVKD. CDR3: CATSDFSRETYNEQFF. DNA of the CDR3: TGTGCCACCAGTGATTTCTCGCGGGAGACGTACAATGAGCAGTTCTTC.

V gene TRBV11-2 combines with J gene TRBJ2-3; D is unresolved. From germline, CDR1 is SGHAT and CDR2 FQNNGV. The V and J ends lost 2 bases and 0 bases respectively, with 9 bases between them. The CDR3 is 15 residues long. CDR3 sequence reads: CASSLNADSTDTQYF. CDR3 sequence (DNA): TGTGCCAGCAGCTTAAACGCTGATAGCACAGATACGCAGTATTTT. The full variable domain, its missing parts supplied by reference TRBV11-2 and TRBJ2-3, is EAGVAQSPRYKIIEKRQSVAFWCNPISGHATLYWYQQILGQGPKLLIQFQNNGVVDDSQLPKDRFSAERLKGVDSTLKIQPAKLEDSAVYLCASSLNADSTDTQYFGPGTRLTVL.

This clonotype occurred many times. This chain connects TRBV13 to TRBJ2-1; 7 bases are a match to TRBD1. CDR1 and CDR2 (germline): PRHDT, FYEKMQ (reference sequence). Germline trimming cut 3 bases from V and 5 bases from J; bases unmatched to any gene: 1. This CDR3 is built from 13 residues. CDR3 in amino acids: CASSLTGNNEQFF. DNA for the CDR3: TGTGCCAGCAGCTTGACAGGGAACAATGAGCAGTTCTTC.

By share of the sample, this clonotype is medium-sized. V gene TRBV19 combines with J gene TRBJ2-3; D is possibly TRBD2 (6 bases). With 9 bases removed from V and 0 bases from J, the gap between germline ends came to 13 bases. Germline CDR1 reads LNHDA; CDR2 reads SQIVND (reference sequence). This CDR3 spans 14 amino acids. CDR3 in DNA: TGTGCCAGCAGTGCCGGGGGTAGCACAGATACGCAGTATTTT. Protein: CASSAGGSTDTQYF.

This chain joins TRBV19 and TRBJ1-4; tentative D call: TRBD1 (6 bases). In germline, CDR1 is LNHDA, CDR2 SQIVND (reference sequence). The CDR3 runs 14 residues. V was trimmed by 5 bases and J by 5 bases, leaving 12 bases between them. In DNA, the CDR3 is TGTGCCAGTAGTTTTCGACAGGACAATGAAAAACTGTTTTTT. Protein: CASSFRQDNEKLFF.

This clonotype has ten or more counts. The chain links TRBV10-2 to TRBJ2-3; 14 bases align to TRBD2. Germline trimming cut 7 bases from V and 5 bases from J; bases unmatched to any gene: 2. CDR3 size: 14 residues. Per the germline V gene, CDR1 is WSHSY and CDR2 is SAAADI. The CDR3 region is CASKGTSGRDTQYF. The CDR3 DNA reads as TGCGCCAGCAAAGGGACTAGCGGGAGAGATACGCAGTATTTT.

This clonotype has just a few counts. The chain has TRBV9 and TRBJ1-1; D gene uncertain. CDR3 length equals 13 residues. Germline CDR1 and CDR2: SGDLS and YYNGEE. Trimming stripped 0 bases from V and 5 bases from J, with 8 bases between. The CDR3 DNA reads as TGTGCCAGCAGCGTAGGAGGGCAAACTGAAGCTTTCTTT. Protein: CASSVGGQTEAFF. The variable domain in full, completed from reference TRBV9 and TRBJ1-1, reads DSGVTQTPKHLITATGQRVTLRCSPRSGDLSVYWYQQSLDQGLQFLIQYYNGEERAKGNILERFSAQQFPDLHSELNLSSLELGDSALYFCASSVGGQTEAFFGQGTRLTVV.

This clonotype was seen a handful of times. The chain is built from TRBV12-3 or TRBV12-4 and TRBJ2-4, with 8 nucleotides matching TRBD2. The J segment lost 0 bases and the V segment lost 7 bases, leaving 11 bases of the junction unmatched. This CDR3 spans 17 amino acids. The CDR3 region has the DNA TGTGCCAGCACCTCCGGGAGCGGGGGATTAGCCAAAAACATTCAGTACTTC. It specifies CASTSGSGGLAKNIQYF.

The chain joins TRBV15 to TRBJ1-5; D not resolved. This CDR3 comprises 14 residues. In germline, CDR1 is LNHNV, CDR2 YYDKDF (reference sequence). Trimming removed 0 bases from V and 6 bases from J, with 9 bases in between. The CDR3 loop is CATSRERLGQPQHF. The CDR3 bases are TGTGCCACCAGCAGAGAGAGGCTCGGTCAGCCCCAGCATTTT.

This clonotype was seen many times. The chain couples TRBV29-1 to TRBJ2-7; TRBD1 matches at 7 bases. This CDR3 is built from 14 residues. Unmatched junction bases numbered 13, after V lost 7 bases and J lost 4 bases. Germline V gives CDR1 SQVTM, CDR2 ANQGSEA. The CDR3 reads CSALGQSTGYEQYF. The CDR3 DNA follows: TGCAGCGCTCTGGGACAGAGCACGGGTTACGAGCAGTACTTC.